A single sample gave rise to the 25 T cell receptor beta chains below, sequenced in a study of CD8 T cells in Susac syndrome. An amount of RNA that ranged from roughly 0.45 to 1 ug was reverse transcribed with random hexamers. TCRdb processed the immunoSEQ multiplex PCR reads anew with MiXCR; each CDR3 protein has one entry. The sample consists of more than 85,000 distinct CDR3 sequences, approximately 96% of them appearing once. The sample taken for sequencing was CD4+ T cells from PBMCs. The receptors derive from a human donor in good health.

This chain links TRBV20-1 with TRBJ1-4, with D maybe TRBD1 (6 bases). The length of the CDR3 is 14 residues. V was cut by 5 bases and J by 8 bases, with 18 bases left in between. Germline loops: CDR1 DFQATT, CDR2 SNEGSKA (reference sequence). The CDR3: CSAALGGAREKLFF. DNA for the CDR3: TGCAGTGCTGCCCTGGGGGGGGCGAGGGAAAAACTGTTTTTT.

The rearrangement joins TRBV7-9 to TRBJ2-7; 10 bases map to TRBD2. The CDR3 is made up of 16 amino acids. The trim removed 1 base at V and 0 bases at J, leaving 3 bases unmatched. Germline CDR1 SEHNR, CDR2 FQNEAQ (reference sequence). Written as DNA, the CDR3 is TGTGCCAGCAGCTTAGAGGCTAGCGGGAGCTCCTACGAGCAGTACTTC. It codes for CASSLEASGSSYEQYF.

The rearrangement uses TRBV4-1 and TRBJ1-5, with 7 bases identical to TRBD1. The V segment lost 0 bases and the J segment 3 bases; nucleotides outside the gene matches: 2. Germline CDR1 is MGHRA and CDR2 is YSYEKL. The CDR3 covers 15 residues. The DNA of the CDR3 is TGCGCCAGCAGCCAAGAAGGGACAGACAATCAGCCCCAGCATTTT. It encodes CASSQEGTDNQPQHF.

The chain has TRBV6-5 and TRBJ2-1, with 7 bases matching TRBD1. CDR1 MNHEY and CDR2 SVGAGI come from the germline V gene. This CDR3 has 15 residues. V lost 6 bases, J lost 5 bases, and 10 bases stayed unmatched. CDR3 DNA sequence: TGTGCCAGCAGACAAACAGGGGCCGGTGACAATGAGCAGTTCTTC. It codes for CASRQTGAGDNEQFF.

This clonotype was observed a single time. The CDR3 sequence: CASSSFRDSLQAFF. The DNA for the CDR3 is TGTGCCAGCAGTTCCTTCCGGGACAGCCTTCAGGCTTTCTTT. V usage is TRBV28 and J usage is TRBJ1-1; 7 bases are a match to TRBD1. There are 14 residues in the CDR3. J lost 11 bases, V lost 4 bases, and 13 bases had no gene match. Germline V CDR1 and CDR2: MDHEN, SYDVKM.

CDR3 in amino acids: CASHRDGTYEQYF. In DNA, the CDR3 is TGTGCCAGCCACCGAGACGGTACCTACGAGCAGTACTTC. V usage is TRBV2 and J usage is TRBJ2-7; D call uncertain. Germline V gene lookup returns CDR1 SNHLY and CDR2 FYNNEI. CDR3 length: 13 residues. The V gene lost 8 bases and the J gene lost 2 bases, with 13 bases spanning the gap.

The CDR3 protein is CASSSQSWDTQYF. The CDR3 DNA reads as TGTGCCAGCAGTTCCCAGAGTTGGGATACGCAGTATTTT. The chain carries TRBV28 and TRBJ2-3; no reliable D call. V was clipped by 4 bases and J by 6 bases, with 11 bases between them. The CDR3 totals 13 residues. Germline V gene lookup returns CDR1 MDHEN and CDR2 SYDVKM.

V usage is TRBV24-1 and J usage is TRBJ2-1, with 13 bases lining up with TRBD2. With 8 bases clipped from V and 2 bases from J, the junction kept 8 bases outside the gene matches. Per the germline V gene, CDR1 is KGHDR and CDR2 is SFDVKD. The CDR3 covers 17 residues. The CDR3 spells CATTAGLAGETYNEQFF. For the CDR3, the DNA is TGTGCCACCACCGCCGGACTAGCGGGAGAAACCTACAATGAGCAGTTCTTC.

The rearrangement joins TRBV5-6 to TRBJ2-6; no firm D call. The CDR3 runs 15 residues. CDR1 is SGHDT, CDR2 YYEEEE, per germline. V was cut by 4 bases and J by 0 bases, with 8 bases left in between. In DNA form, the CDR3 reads TGTGCCAGCAGCAGGTTCGTCTCTGGGGCCAACGTCCTGACTTTC. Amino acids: CASSRFVSGANVLTF.

The CDR3 bases are TGTGCCAGCAGTGAAGAGGGACAGGGGGCGAATGAGCAGTTCTTC. Translating gives CASSEEGQGANEQFF. The J gene is TRBJ2-1, the V gene TRBV2; the match to TRBD1 covers 12 bases. V gave up 1 base and J gave up 7 bases; unmatched junction bases: 2. This CDR3 has 15 amino acids. Germline CDR1 is SNHLY and CDR2 is FYNNEI.

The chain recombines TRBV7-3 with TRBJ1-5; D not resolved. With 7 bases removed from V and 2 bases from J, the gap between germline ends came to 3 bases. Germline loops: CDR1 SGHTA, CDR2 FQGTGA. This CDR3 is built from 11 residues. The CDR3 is CASNGNQPQHF. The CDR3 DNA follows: TGTGCCAGCAACGGCAATCAGCCCCAGCATTTT.

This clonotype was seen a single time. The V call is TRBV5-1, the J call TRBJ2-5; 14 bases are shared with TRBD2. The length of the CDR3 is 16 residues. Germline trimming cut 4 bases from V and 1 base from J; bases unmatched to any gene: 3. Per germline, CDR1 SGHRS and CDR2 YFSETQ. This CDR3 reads CASSEGLAGGQETQYF. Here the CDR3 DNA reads TGCGCCAGCAGCGAAGGACTAGCGGGGGGCCAAGAGACCCAGTACTTC. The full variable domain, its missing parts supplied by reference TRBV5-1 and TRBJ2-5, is KAGVTQTPRYLIKTRGQQVTLSCSPISGHRSVSWYQQTPGQGLQFLFEYFSETQRNKGNFPGRFSGRQFSNSRSEMNVSTLELGDSALYLCASSEGLAGGQETQYFGPGTRLLVL.

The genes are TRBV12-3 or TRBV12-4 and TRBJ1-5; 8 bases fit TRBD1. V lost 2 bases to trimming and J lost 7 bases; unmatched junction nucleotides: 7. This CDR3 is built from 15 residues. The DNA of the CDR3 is TGTGCCAGCAGTTTACAGGGGGCTGCGAGACAGCCCCAGCATTTT. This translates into CASSLQGAARQPQHF.

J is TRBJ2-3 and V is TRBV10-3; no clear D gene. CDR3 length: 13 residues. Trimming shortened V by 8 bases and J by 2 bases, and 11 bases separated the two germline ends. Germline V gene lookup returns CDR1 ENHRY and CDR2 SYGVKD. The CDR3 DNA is TGTGCCATCTCGGGCGGACCCACAGATACGCAGTATTTT. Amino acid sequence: CAISGGPTDTQYF.

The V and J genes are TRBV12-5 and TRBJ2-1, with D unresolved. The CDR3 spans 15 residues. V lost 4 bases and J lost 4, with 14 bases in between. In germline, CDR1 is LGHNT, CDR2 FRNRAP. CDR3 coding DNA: TGTGCTAGTGGTTCCCCTCGCGGTCGGTACAATGAGCAGTTCTTC. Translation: CASGSPRGRYNEQFF. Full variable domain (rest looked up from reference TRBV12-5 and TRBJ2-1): DARVTQTPRHKVTEMGQEVTMRCQPILGHNTVFWYRQTMMQGLELLAYFRNRAPLDDSGMPKDRFSAEMPDATLATLKIQPSEPRDSAVYFCASGSPRGRYNEQFFGPGTRLTVL.

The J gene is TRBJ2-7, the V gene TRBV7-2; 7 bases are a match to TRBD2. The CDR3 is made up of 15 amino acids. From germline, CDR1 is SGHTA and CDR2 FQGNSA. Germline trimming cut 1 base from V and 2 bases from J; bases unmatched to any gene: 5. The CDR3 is CASSLGSGVAYEQYF. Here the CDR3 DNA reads TGTGCCAGCAGCTTAGGGAGCGGGGTAGCCTACGAGCAGTACTTC.

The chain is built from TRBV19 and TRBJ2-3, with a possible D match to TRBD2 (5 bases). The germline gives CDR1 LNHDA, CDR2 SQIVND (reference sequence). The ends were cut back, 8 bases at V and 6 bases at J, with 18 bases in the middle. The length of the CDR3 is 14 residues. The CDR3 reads CASSAPSPGDTQYF. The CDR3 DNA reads TGTGCCAGTTCTGCGCCTTCCCCGGGGGATACGCAGTATTTT. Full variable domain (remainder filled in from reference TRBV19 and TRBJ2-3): DGGITQSPKYLFRKEGQNVTLSCEQNLNHDAMYWYRQDPGQGLRLIYYSQIVNDFQKGDIAEGYSVSREKKESFPLTVTSAQKNPTAFYLCASSAPSPGDTQYFGPGTRLTVL.

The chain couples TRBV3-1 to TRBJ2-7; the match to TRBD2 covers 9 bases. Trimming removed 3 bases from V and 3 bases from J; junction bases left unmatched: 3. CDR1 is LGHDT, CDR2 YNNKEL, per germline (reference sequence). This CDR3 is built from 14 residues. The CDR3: CASSQTSGFYEQYF. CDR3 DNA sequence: TGTGCCAGCAGCCAGACTAGCGGATTCTACGAGCAGTACTTC.

The CDR3 sequence: CASSVSTGGDYGYTF. CDR3 in DNA: TGTGCCAGCAGCGTCTCAACAGGGGGCGACTATGGCTACACCTTC. This sequence joins TRBV7-8 and TRBJ1-2; 9 nucleotides agree with TRBD1. V dropped 5 bases and J dropped 3; count of bases not matched to a gene: 7. Germline CDR1 SGHVS, CDR2 FQNEAQ. The CDR3 runs 15 residues.

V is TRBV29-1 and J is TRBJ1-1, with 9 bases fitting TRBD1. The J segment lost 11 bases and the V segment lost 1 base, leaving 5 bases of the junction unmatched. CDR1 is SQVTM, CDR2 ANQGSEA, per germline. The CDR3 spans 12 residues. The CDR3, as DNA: TGCAGCGTTGAAGGGGACAGGGTAGAGGCTTTCTTT. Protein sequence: CSVEGDRVEAFF.

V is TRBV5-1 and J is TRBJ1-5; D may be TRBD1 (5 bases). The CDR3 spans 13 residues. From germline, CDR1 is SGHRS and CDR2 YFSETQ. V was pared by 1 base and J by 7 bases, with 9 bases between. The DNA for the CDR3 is TGCGCCAGCAGCTTGCGAGGGGACCAGCCCCAGCATTTT. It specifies CASSLRGDQPQHF.

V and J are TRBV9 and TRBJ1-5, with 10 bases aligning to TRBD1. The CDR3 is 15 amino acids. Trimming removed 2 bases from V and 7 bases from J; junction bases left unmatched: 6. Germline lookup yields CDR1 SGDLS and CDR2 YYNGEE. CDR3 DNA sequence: TGTGCCAGCAGCGTTGGGACAGGGGATGGACAGCCCCAGCATTTT. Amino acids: CASSVGTGDGQPQHF.

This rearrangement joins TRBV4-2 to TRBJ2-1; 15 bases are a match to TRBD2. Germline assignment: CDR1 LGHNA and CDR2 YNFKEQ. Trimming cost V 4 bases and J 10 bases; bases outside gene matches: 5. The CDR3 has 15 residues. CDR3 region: CASSPGLAGGLEQFF. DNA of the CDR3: TGTGCCAGCAGCCCGGGACTAGCGGGGGGTCTCGAGCAGTTCTTC.

The CDR3 DNA is TGCAGCGTTGAAATCGGCACCTACGAGCAGTACTTC. Protein sequence: CSVEIGTYEQYF. This rearrangement joins TRBV29-1 to TRBJ2-7; D unresolved. The CDR3 has 12 residues. Trimming pared 2 bases from V and 2 bases from J, leaving 7 bases between. CDR1 and CDR2 (germline): SQVTM, ANQGSEA.

In nucleotides, the CDR3 is TGTGCCATCAGTGACCTCGGGACAGTCTACGAGCAGTACTTC. This sequence encodes CAISDLGTVYEQYF. This rearrangement joins TRBV10-3 to TRBJ2-7; 7 nucleotides agree with TRBD1. The CDR3 consists of 14 residues. Germline CDR1 ENHRY, CDR2 SYGVKD. With 3 bases clipped from V and 3 bases from J, the junction kept 5 bases outside the gene matches.